The clone carrying this T cell receptor beta chain was picked up many times. Its specificity is unknown. RNA transcripts served as the template for amplifying TCR beta CDR3 regions. Using the HTBI primer set, a first-round RT-PCR was run on the TCR CDR3. MiXCR was run by TCRdb on the multiplex PCR reads, yielding one entry per CDR3 protein. The data hold 600,000 to 700,000 distinct CDR3 sequences, with approximately 15% observed a single time. This record comes from a study of T cells in Graves' hyperthyroidism and ophthalmopathy. Study results and limitations: Ophthalmopathy prediction by the model preceded onset by a median 6.5 months. Blood samples included most of the expanded thyroid clonotypes exceeding 0.001.

It was over 9.5 ml of fresh peripheral blood that supplied the PBMCs. Sequenced material: blood. This clonotype was obtained from a woman between 40 and 55 years old with Graves' ophthalmopathy.

The CDR3 here is CASSFALLASTYEQYF. The CDR3, as DNA: TGTGCCAGCAGTTTTGCCCTTCTAGCTTCCACCTACGAGCAGTACTTC. This chain uses TRBV28 with TRBJ2-7; D might be TRBD2 (5 bases). The CDR3 spans 16 residues. V was shortened by 3 bases and J by 2 bases, with 17 bases between the two germline ends. CDR1 is MDHEN, CDR2 SYDVKM, per germline.